The sequence of this T cell receptor beta chain was determined in a study of OX40 agonist ivuxolimab in advanced cancers. For context, the study as a whole: Ivuxolimab was an agonistic, fully human IgG2 monoclonal antibody directed against OX40 (CD134), a costimulatory receptor. Among the 52 dose-escalation patients, about 19 had hepatocellular carcinoma, 15 or so melanoma, 9 renal cell carcinoma and 9 head and neck cancer. Intravenous ivuxolimab was administered to patients every 2 weeks at six dose levels: 0.01, 0.1, 0.3, 1.5, 3 and 10 mg/kg. Peripheral TCRbeta sequencing was intended to test whether TCR sequence diversity was altered and clonal T-cell expansion was caused by ivuxolimab. Three dose-escalation patients achieved partial responses, one with hepatocellular carcinoma and two with cutaneous melanoma. Prior anti-PD-1, anti-PD-L1 or anti-CTLA-4 therapy was permitted, and about two fifths of dose-escalation patients had received checkpoint inhibitors. A male proportion of 82.7% and a mean age of approximately 62 years, ranging from about 23 to 79, were recorded for the dose-escalation cohort. The paper describes the monotherapy dose-escalation part (N ≈ 50 patients) of the phase I trial of ivuxolimab. General findings and caveats noted by the study authors: On average, CD8+ T cells showed more expanded clones than CD4+ T cells after ivuxolimab. The antigen specificity of the peripheral T cells that underwent clonal expansion was not determined. Partial responders in the 0.1-3.0 mg/kg groups had among the lowest normalized peripheral clonal expansion, especially among CD8+ T cells. Low levels of normalized T-cell clonal expansion were also seen in some patients who did not respond. At doses from 0.1 to 3.0 mg/kg, clonal expansion was seen in both CD4+ and CD8+ blood T cells between baseline and week 6.

From the germline V gene (reference sequence), CDR1 is GTSNPN and CDR2 is SVGIG. V is cut by 3 bases and J by 3 bases, and the space between the germline ends is 9 bases. The CDR3 spans 12 residues, from the cysteine through the phenylalanine. Only the CDR3 DNA is retained, 36 bases long and in frame from the first base. Patients with a history of autoimmune disease or receiving systemic immunosuppression were excluded from the trial. Peripheral blood for TCR sequencing was collected from all dose cohorts at baseline, on cycle 4 day 1, and on cycle 7 day 1. Samples came from an open-label, multicenter, first-in-human phase I dose-escalation trial of ivuxolimab. Adults with locally advanced or metastatic melanoma, renal cell carcinoma, hepatocellular carcinoma or head and neck squamous cell carcinoma were enrolled in the trial. Before TCR sequencing, CD4+ and CD8+ T cells were separately sorted from peripheral blood.

Genomic DNA was extracted from sorted cells for sequencing of the TCRbeta CDR3 region. TCRbeta CDR3 regions were sequenced using the immunoSEQ Assay. Drawn from immuneACCESS, this table holds only the in-frame rearrangements with V and J called that TCRdb kept. Clones are partly lost; checked studies trace under half to an unresolved V gene and leave the rest unexplained. Present in this sample are around 80,000 clones, around 87% of which were seen just once. The biggest ten clones account for 0.85% to 1% of the sample. A remark on this clone: Its recognized antigen is unknown. No base qualities exist here, and no much larger clone lies one base off it.

This receptor was obtained from an adult with an advanced solid tumor such as melanoma, head and neck, liver or kidney cancer. This chain joins TRBV30 to TRBJ2-7; the D gene is possibly TRBD1, with 5 bases matching. The sequences come from CD4+ or CD8+ T cells sorted from blood, collected in a trial of the OX40 agonist ivuxolimab. The DNA sequence reads TGTGCCTGGAGATCAGGGAACTACGAGCAGTACTTC. The encoded protein is CAWRSGNYEQYF.